Listed here are 18 T cell receptor beta chains from one sample, sequenced in a study of T cell repertoires in cytomegalovirus infection. TCRdb re-analysed the reads in MiXCR, keeping a single row per CDR3 protein. The sample records about 920,000 distinct CDR3 sequences, around a third being singletons. No antigen has been assigned to these receptors. The material was cultured CD8+ T cells from PBMCs, obtained from culture after CMV antigen stimulation. The receptors were sampled from a human donor in good health (CMV status not recorded). Some clones in this sample may be carry-over from other donors' samples.

The V and J genes are TRBV11-2 and TRBJ2-1; 13 bases are shared with TRBD2. Trimming removed 3 bases from V and 10 bases from J; junction bases left unmatched: 12. The CDR3 spans 17 residues. CDR1 and CDR2 (germline): SGHAT, FQNNGV. The CDR3 spells CASSFATSGGVRREQFF. DNA for the CDR3: TGTGCCAGCAGCTTCGCAACTAGCGGGGGGGTTCGAAGGGAGCAGTTCTTC. The variable domain in full, completed from reference TRBV11-2 and TRBJ2-1, reads EAGVAQSPRYKIIEKRQSVAFWCNPISGHATLYWYQQILGQGPKLLIQFQNNGVVDDSQLPKDRFSAERLKGVDSTLKIQPAKLEDSAVYLCASSFATSGGVRREQFFGPGTRLTVL.

This chain uses TRBV12-5 with TRBJ2-3; 7 nucleotides agree with TRBD2. J gave up 0 bases and V 1 base, and 4 bases lay outside the gene matches. CDR3 size: 16 residues. Germline V CDR1 and CDR2: LGHNT, FRNRAP. CDR3 DNA: TGTGCTAGTGGTTTGGCCGGGACTATTAGCACAGATACGCAGTATTTT. Its protein is CASGLAGTISTDTQYF.

This clonotype was seen a handful of times. One junction end does not reproduce the germline sequence, and a read error may be involved. The chain combines TRBV12-3 or TRBV12-4 with TRBJ1-2; a possible D gene is TRBD1 (5 bases). The CDR3 is 20 amino acids. In DNA form, the CDR3 reads TGTGCCAGCAGCTTAGAGGTGGGGCTGGGGCCGACCATCACTAACTATGGCTACACCTTC. Residues: CASSLEVGLGPTITNYGYTF.

In the case of this clonotype: One junction end does not reproduce the germline sequence, and a read error may be involved. The rearrangement uses TRBV19 and TRBJ2-6, with D perhaps matching TRBD1 (6 bases). CDR3 size: 20 residues. CDR1 is LNHDA and CDR2 is SQIVND in the germline V gene (reference sequence). The CDR3 DNA reads TGTGCCAGTAGTCCTACCCCCGGACAGTTTGTCCTCTCTGGGACCAACGTCCTGACTTTC. It codes for CASSPTPGQFVLSGTNVLTF. The full variable domain, in which reference TRBV19 and TRBJ2-6 provide the parts outside the CDR3, is DGGITQSPKYLFRKEGQNVTLSCEQNLNHDAMYWYRQDPGQGLRLIYYSQIVNDFQKGDIAEGYSVSREKKESFPLTVTSAQKNPTAFYLCASSPTPGQFVLSGTNVLTFGAGSRLTVL.

The sample holds a few counts of this clonotype. The rearrangement uses TRBV12-3 or TRBV12-4 and TRBJ2-7; weak D call: TRBD2 (5 bases). This CDR3 has 12 residues. V lost 7 bases to trimming and J lost 6 bases, with 13 bases between them. The CDR3 DNA is TGTGCCAGCATCATCGACGGAGGCGAGCAGTACTTC. The encoded protein is CASIIDGGEQYF.

This chain uses TRBV7-9 with TRBJ2-7; no clear D. Trimming removed 6 bases at V and 0 bases at J, with 9 bases between. The CDR3 loop spans 13 amino acids. CDR1 is SEHNR and CDR2 is FQNEAQ in the germline V gene (reference sequence). This CDR3 is CASRRPPSYEQYF. The CDR3 nucleotides are TGTGCCAGCAGAAGGCCCCCCTCCTACGAGCAGTACTTC.

This clonotype occurred once. The junction shows a germline mismatch at one end, possibly a read error. V gene TRBV7-6 combines with J gene TRBJ1-3; D call uncertain. This CDR3 region has 16 residues. Germline CDR1 and CDR2: SGHVS and FNYEAQ. The DNA for the CDR3 is TGTGCCAGCAGCTCTAACCCTAACCCCTCTAGAAACACCATATGTTTT. Residues: CASSSNPNPSRNTICF.

This clonotype was detected only a few times. The CDR3 nucleotides read TGTGCCAGCAGTTTATTGGTTTTACCAGATACGCAGTATTTT. It specifies CASSLLVLPDTQYF. V is TRBV12-3 or TRBV12-4 and J is TRBJ2-3; D is unclear. The CDR3 is 14 residues long. The V end lost 2 bases, the J end lost 4 bases, and 10 bases lay between the germline ends.

This chain joins TRBV6-5 and TRBJ1-1, with no clear D. V shed 2 bases and J shed 8 bases, with 12 bases lying between them. CDR3 length equals 13 residues. CDR1 MNHEY and CDR2 SVGAGI come from the germline V gene. The CDR3 coding sequence is TGTGCCAGCAGTTACGGGCCAGCAAGCGAAGCTTTCTTT. Amino acid sequence: CASSYGPASEAFF.

The V call is TRBV5-4, the J call TRBJ2-1; maybe TRBD2 (5 bases). V was cut by 0 bases and J by 9 bases, with 19 bases left in between. This CDR3 is built from 16 residues. Germline CDR1 reads SGHNT; CDR2 reads YYREEE (reference sequence). Written as DNA, the CDR3 is TGTGCCAGCAGCTTGGCGTCCGGGGATTTTATGTCTGAGCAGTTCTTC. It specifies CASSLASGDFMSEQFF. The complete variable domain, with remaining parts taken from reference TRBV5-4 and TRBJ2-1, reads ETGVTQSPTHLIKTRGQQVTLRCSSQSGHNTVSWYQQALGQGPQFIFQYYREEENGRGNFPPRFSGLQFPNYSSELNVNALELDDSALYLCASSLASGDFMSEQFFGPGTRLTVL.

This clonotype was observed a few times. This CDR3 reads CASSQVVGQGFYEQYF. The CDR3 nucleotides read TGTGCCAGCAGCCAAGTTGTAGGACAGGGGTTCTACGAGCAGTACTTC. This chain uses TRBV4-2 with TRBJ2-7, with 9 bases that match TRBD1. Germline V gives CDR1 LGHNA, CDR2 YNFKEQ. Germline trimming cut 1 base from V and 3 bases from J; bases unmatched to any gene: 7. This CDR3 spans 16 amino acids.

V is TRBV27 and J is TRBJ1-2, with D uncertain. The ends were cut back, 4 bases at V and 7 bases at J, with 19 bases in the middle. The germline V gene has CDR1 MNHEY and CDR2 SMNVEV (reference sequence). The CDR3 spans 15 residues. The chain's CDR3 is CASSSEFGLLGGYTF. The CDR3 DNA follows: TGTGCCAGCAGTTCCGAATTCGGCTTACTAGGTGGCTACACCTTC.

The chain carries TRBV15 and TRBJ2-5, with TRBD1 identical over 8 bases. Germline V gene lookup returns CDR1 LNHNV and CDR2 YYDKDF (reference sequence). The CDR3 has 13 amino acids. With 3 bases clipped from V and 3 bases from J, the junction kept 0 bases outside the gene matches. DNA for the CDR3: TGTGCCACCAGCAGGACAGGGGAAGAGACCCAGTACTTC. Amino acids: CATSRTGEETQYF.

This clonotype was recorded once. The genes are TRBV28 and TRBJ1-3; 7 bases agree with TRBD1. This CDR3 has 15 amino acids. The V gene's germline CDR1 is MDHEN and CDR2 SYDVKM. Trimming removed 7 bases from V and 0 bases from J; junction bases left unmatched: 6. The CDR3, as DNA: TGTGCCAGCACCACAACAGGGGTCTCTGGAAACACCATATATTTT. This sequence encodes CASTTTGVSGNTIYF.

This clonotype was found a few times. The V gene is TRBV27, the J gene TRBJ2-1; maybe TRBD1 (6 bases). CDR3 length equals 15 residues. V lost 6 bases and J lost 6, with 18 bases in between. Germline-derived CDR1 and CDR2 are MNHEY and SMNVEV (reference sequence). CDR3 DNA sequence: TGTGCCAGCAGGTCCTGGGCAGGGGTCCGCAATGAGCAGTTCTTC. It encodes CASRSWAGVRNEQFF.

The V gene is TRBV27, the J gene TRBJ1-1; D gene unclear. Trimming took off 3 bases at V and 0 bases at J, with 8 bases between the two ends. This CDR3 contains 14 residues. The germline gives CDR1 MNHEY, CDR2 SMNVEV (reference sequence). CDR3 region: CASSFWRMNTEAFF. The CDR3 DNA reads as TGTGCCAGCAGTTTTTGGCGGATGAACACTGAAGCTTTCTTT.

This clonotype was seen a few times. The rearrangement uses TRBV4-1 and TRBJ2-1; 9 bases map to TRBD2. The germline V gene has CDR1 MGHRA and CDR2 YSYEKL. V dropped 3 bases and J dropped 4; count of bases not matched to a gene: 10. The CDR3 has 17 residues. CDR3: CASSHPLAGSRYNEQFF. DNA of the CDR3: TGCGCCAGCAGCCACCCTCTAGCGGGGAGTCGATACAATGAGCAGTTCTTC.

With regard to this clonotype: This could be a read error, since a much larger clone is one nucleotide away. The CDR3 is CASSYGQGTNTEAFF. As DNA, the CDR3 is TGTGCCAGCAGCTACGGACAGGGGACAAACACTGAAGCTTTCTTT. The V call is TRBV7-6, the J call TRBJ1-1, with 9 bases aligning to TRBD1. With 4 bases clipped from V and 2 bases from J, the junction kept 5 bases outside the gene matches. The CDR3 length is 15 residues. Germline CDR1 reads SGHVS; CDR2 reads FNYEAQ.